This TCR beta chain was found in a study of beta chain features in type 1 diabetes. The study, taken as a whole, reports: Shortening that was moderate but significant affected the TCRB CDR3s of Type 1 diabetes patients in all four CD4+ subsets. In type 1 diabetes patients, VDJ junctions had fewer insertions; deletions at these junctions were more frequent. Compared to healthy donors, patients appeared to have naive, central memory and Treg TCRB repertoires that were more alike.

Reverse transcription of all isolated RNA meant that expressed TCRB transcripts were sequenced. The data were produced by immunoSEQ multiplex PCR, yet TCRdb's version contains in-frame clones alone and is incomplete. The sample includes just over 150,000 clones, roughly 10% seen only once; the top ten take around 2%. As for this clone: Its target is not known.

The V gene lost 2 bases and the J gene lost 10 bases, with 14 bases spanning the gap. CDR3 length: 14 residues. Germline CDR1 and CDR2: LGHNA and YSLEER. Material for sequencing was central memory CD4+ T cells from blood. V is TRBV4-3 and J is TRBJ1-4; D possibly corresponds to TRBD1 (5 bases). The receptor's source is a man younger than 35 in good health. The CDR3 coding sequence is TGCGCCAGCAGCCAATCTTCGGCGGGGCTAAAACTGTTTTTT. Its translation: CASSQSSAGLKLFF.